This TCR beta chain was identified during a study of blood T cell repertoires in COVID-19. Study details: The cDNA or gDNA used as material had been derived from T cells, B-cell-depleted T cells, or PBMCs.

Profiling relied on immunoSEQ multiplex PCR, and the TCRdb table lists in-frame clones only, not all of them. In the table there are about 120,000 clones, 70% to 90% of which are singletons. Per germline, CDR1 WSHSY and CDR2 SAAADI. V was clipped by 2 bases and J by 2 bases; unmatched bases: 4. The CDR3 runs 16 residues. Sequencing input: peripheral blood. This TCR derives from a man aged 60 to 69 with acute or convalescent COVID-19. The V gene is TRBV10-2, the J gene TRBJ2-1, with 9 nucleotides matching TRBD2. The CDR3: CASSEQAGGPYNEQFF. The CDR3 nucleotides read TGCGCCAGCAGTGAGCAGGCGGGAGGGCCCTACAATGAGCAGTTCTTC.